These T cell receptor beta chains were read from a single sample in a study of blood T cell repertoires in COVID-19. Only in-frame clones appear in the TCRdb table, and some are missing; sequencing was by immunoSEQ multiplex PCR. The table records 300,000 or so clones, about nine tenths of them present only once. The sequenced sample consisted of peripheral blood. The receptors originated from a man aged 50 to 59 with active or convalescent COVID-19. Both conserved end residues are part of each CDR3. Fields, in order: D gene, clone size, J gene, V gene, CDR3 protein, CDR3 DNA. The D gene is left open where the match is weak. Clone size is stated in some rows and not others, as once, few, many or a class when expanded.

>TRBD1|.|TRBJ2-5|TRBV6-5
CASSRNRGEETQYF
TGTGCCAGCAGCCGGAACAGGGGTGAAGAGACCCAGTACTTC
>TRBD1|.|TRBJ1-1|TRBV5-4
CASSPRTGGNMNTEAFF
TGTGCCAGCAGCCCTCGGACAGGGGGAAATATGAACACTGAAGCTTTCTTT
>TRBD1|.|TRBJ2-6|TRBV18
CASSPSGQGAPGANVLTF
TGTGCCAGCTCACCGTCAGGACAGGGGGCGCCTGGGGCCAACGTCCTGACTTTC
>.|.|TRBJ1-1|TRBV24-1
CATSEPTGVRRVMPEAFF
TGTGCCACCAGTGAACCCACCGGGGTCCGAAGGGTCATGCCTGAAGCTTTCTTT
>.|.|TRBJ2-2|TRBV19
CASRTGIYTGELFF
TGTGCCAGTAGGACAGGAATCTACACCGGGGAGCTGTTTTTT
>.|.|TRBJ2-2|TRBV7-9
CASSANRDKWAGELFF
TGTGCCAGCAGCGCTAACCGGGACAAATGGGCCGGGGAGCTGTTTTTT
>.|.|TRBJ1-2|TRBV7-9
CASSLDWESGGYTF
TGTGCCAGCAGCTTAGATTGGGAGTCAGGCGGCTACACCTTC
>.|.|TRBJ2-7|TRBV6-6
CASSSPGQIYEQYF
TGTGCCAGCAGTTCTCCGGGACAAATCTACGAGCAGTACTTC
>TRBD2|.|TRBJ2-7|TRBV7-2
CASSLSSGGGYEQYF
TGTGCCAGCAGCTTATCGAGCGGGGGGGGTTACGAGCAGTACTTC
>TRBD1|.|TRBJ1-6|TRBV28
CASLDLTGTGDYNSPLHF
TGTGCCAGCCTAGACCTTACCGGGACAGGGGACTATAATTCACCCCTCCACTTT
>TRBD2|.|TRBJ2-3|TRBV5-4
CASSLTSGSTDTQYF
TGTGCCAGCAGCTTAACTAGCGGGAGCACAGATACGCAGTATTTT
>TRBD1|.|TRBJ2-2|TRBV5-1
CASSLQGFTGELFF
TGCGCCAGCAGCTTACAGGGGTTTACCGGGGAGCTGTTTTTT
>TRBD2|.|TRBJ2-7|TRBV2
CASSEGLAGTYEQYF
TGTGCCAGCAGTGAAGGACTAGCGGGGACCTACGAGCAGTACTTC
>.|few|TRBJ1-2|TRBV7-9
CASSLERGYTF
TGTGCCAGCAGCCTGGAGCGAGGCTACACCTTC
>.|.|TRBJ1-6|TRBV7-2
CASRADGTLNSPLHF
TGTGCCAGCAGAGCGGACGGTACCCTTAATTCACCCCTCCACTTT
>.|once|TRBJ1-2|TRBV18
CASSPESGFNYGYTF
TGTGCCAGCTCACCAGAATCAGGGTTTAACTATGGCTACACCTTC
>TRBD1|.|TRBJ1-5|TRBV28
CASSPPGQGNNQPQHF
TGTGCCAGCAGTCCTCCGGGACAGGGGAACAATCAGCCCCAGCATTTT
>.|.|TRBJ2-2|TRBV30
CAWSRSQGITGELFF
TGTGCCTGGAGTAGGAGTCAGGGTATTACCGGGGAGCTGTTTTTT
>.|.|TRBJ1-2|TRBV6-5
CASRASGNYGYTF
TGTGCCAGCAGGGCCAGCGGCAACTATGGCTACACCTTC
>.|.|TRBJ2-1|TRBV30
CAWSVQTSNEQFF
TGTGCCTGGAGTGTACAGACTAGCAATGAGCAGTTCTTC
>.|.|TRBJ2-3|TRBV4-2
CASSQSGPGTDTQYF
TGTGCCAGCAGCCAGAGCGGGCCGGGTACAGATACGCAGTATTTT
>TRBD1|.|TRBJ2-3|TRBV11-2
CASSFGGGTGGYKDTQYF
TGTGCCAGCAGCTTCGGAGGGGGGACAGGGGGTTACAAGGATACGCAGTATTTT
>TRBD2|.|TRBJ2-3|TRBV29-1
CSVEGRGRRFDTQYF
TGCAGCGTTGAGGGTCGCGGGAGAAGGTTTGATACGCAGTATTTT
>.|.|TRBJ1-4|TRBV11-2
CASTPRDRGGTNEKLFF
TGTGCCAGCACCCCGCGCGACCGGGGGGGAACTAATGAAAAACTGTTTTTT
>.|.|TRBJ2-7|TRBV18
CASSPGQGPYEQYF
TGTGCCAGCTCACCGGGGCAGGGGCCCTACGAGCAGTACTTC
>TRBD1|.|TRBJ1-6|TRBV15
CATSRDQTGLLHF
TGTGCCACCAGCAGAGATCAGACAGGGCTCCTCCACTTT
>.|.|TRBJ1-3|TRBV28
CASRESSGNTIYF
TGTGCCAGCAGAGAGAGCTCTGGAAACACCATATATTTT
>.|.|TRBJ2-7|TRBV6-2/TRBV6-3
CASSPGNFPSYEQYF
TGTGCCAGCAGTCCAGGGAATTTCCCCTCCTACGAGCAGTACTTC
>.|.|TRBJ1-2|TRBV5-1
CASRGDTSYYGYTF
TGCGCCAGCAGGGGGGACACATCTTACTATGGCTACACCTTC
>.|.|TRBJ1-3|TRBV5-4
CASTADSSGNTIYF
TGTGCCAGCACCGCCGACAGCTCTGGAAACACCATATATTTT
>TRBD1|.|TRBJ2-7|TRBV5-1
CASSARQGTTYEQYF
TGCGCCAGCAGCGCCAGACAGGGGACCACCTACGAGCAGTACTTC
>TRBD1|.|TRBJ1-1|TRBV2
CASDRDSHEAFF
TGTGCCAGCGACAGGGACAGCCACGAAGCTTTCTTT
>.|.|TRBJ1-2|TRBV28
CASSTGNYGYTF
TGTGCCAGCTCTACAGGGAACTATGGCTACACCTTC
>.|.|TRBJ2-1|TRBV2
CAGQQGFYNEQFF
TGTGCCGGACAACAGGGCTTCTACAATGAGCAGTTCTTC
>.|.|TRBJ2-5|TRBV5-4
CASSRGGLKETQYF
TGTGCCAGCAGCCGAGGGGGTCTGAAAGAGACCCAGTACTTC
>.|.|TRBJ1-2|TRBV28
CASSSASGYTF
TGTGCCAGCAGTTCTGCGTCTGGCTACACCTTC
>TRBD1|.|TRBJ1-1|TRBV2
CASSQTGIEAFF
TGTGCCAGCAGCCAGACAGGGATCGAGGCTTTCTTT
>TRBD1|.|TRBJ2-5|TRBV2
CASSRDRGRETQYF
TGTGCCAGCAGCCGAGACAGGGGCAGGGAGACCCAGTACTTC
>.|.|TRBJ1-6|TRBV9
CASSVAQGGSPLHF
TGTGCCAGCAGCGTAGCTCAGGGAGGCTCACCCCTCCACTTT
>TRBD2|.|TRBJ2-3|TRBV19
CASSAHGGATSTDTQYF
TGTGCCAGTAGTGCCCACGGGGGGGCGACTAGCACAGATACGCAGTATTTT
>.|.|TRBJ1-4|TRBV5-5
CASSLTGLTEKLFF
TGTGCCAGCAGCTTGACAGGGTTAACTGAAAAACTGTTTTTT
>TRBD1|.|TRBJ2-2|TRBV5-6
CASSLARDRGRHTGELFF
TGTGCCAGCAGCTTGGCGAGAGACAGGGGACGTCACACCGGGGAGCTGTTTTTT
>.|.|TRBJ1-1|TRBV29-1
CSVWGVNTEAFF
TGCAGCGTTTGGGGGGTAAACACTGAAGCTTTCTTT
>TRBD1|.|TRBJ2-5|TRBV7-2
CASSPPMDRQETQYF
TGTGCCAGCAGCCCCCCGATGGACAGGCAAGAGACCCAGTACTTC
>.|.|TRBJ2-7|TRBV5-1
CASSLDGGPYEQYF
TGCGCCAGCAGCTTGGACGGGGGGCCCTACGAGCAGTACTTC
>.|.|TRBJ1-5|TRBV6-5
CASRGTLNQPQHF
TGTGCCAGCAGAGGGACACTTAATCAGCCCCAGCATTTT
>.|.|TRBJ1-4|TRBV18
CASSGTFTEKLFF
TGTGCCAGCTCAGGGACTTTTACTGAAAAACTGTTTTTT
>TRBD2|once|TRBJ2-5|TRBV7-9
CASSLGGTSGTQETQYF
TGTGCCAGCAGCTTAGGAGGGACTAGCGGGACTCAAGAGACCCAGTACTTC
>.|.|TRBJ2-1|TRBV29-1
CSVEVVTYNEQFF
TGCAGCGTTGAAGTAGTGACCTACAATGAGCAGTTCTTC
>TRBD2|.|TRBJ2-5|TRBV7-3
CASSYSGLVGETQYF
TGTGCCAGCAGTTACTCCGGACTAGTAGGGGAGACCCAGTACTTC
>TRBD1|.|TRBJ2-7|TRBV5-1
CASSGTGGAGEQYF
TGCGCCAGCAGCGGGACAGGGGGCGCGGGCGAGCAGTACTTC
>.|.|TRBJ2-2|TRBV2
CASSVEGTGELFF
TGTGCCAGCAGTGTTGAGGGCACCGGGGAGCTGTTTTTT
>TRBD2|.|TRBJ2-5|TRBV7-2
CASSSSGGYQETQYF
TGTGCCAGCAGCTCTAGCGGGGGATACCAAGAGACCCAGTACTTC
>.|once|TRBJ1-3|TRBV11-2
CASSRPPGESSGNTIYF
TGTGCCAGCAGCCGACCCCCGGGGGAAAGCTCTGGAAACACCATATATTTT